The source of this TCR beta chain is a study of T cell responses to AZD1222 COVID-19 vaccine. Study-level findings and limits: Repertoire sampling happened only post peak T cell response. Vaccine-associated CD4 TCRs spanned spike, dominant at 160-218 and 743-854. Unmutated regions of variants are reportedly targeted by nearly half of spike-specific TCRs. Spike-specific TCR repertoires showed rising breadth and depth after two AZD1222 doses.

The data were produced by immunoSEQ multiplex PCR, yet TCRdb's version contains in-frame clones alone and is incomplete. The table records 95,000 to 150,000 clones, almost 95% of them present only once. Germline V gene lookup returns CDR1 SGDLS and CDR2 YYNGEE. The CDR3 is made up of 15 amino acids. Deletions cut 1 base from V and 8 bases from J, with 18 bases between. This clone has a single count. Its specificity is not known. This specimen consisted of peripheral blood, obtained on day 0 of AZD1222 vaccination. This TCR was sampled from an adult in good health. The chain recombines TRBV9 with TRBJ1-2; weak D call: TRBD1 (5 bases). CDR3 protein: CASSVISPGSRGYTF. The CDR3 region has the DNA TGTGCCAGCAGCGTAATTTCCCCAGGGAGTCGGGGCTACACCTTC.